This T cell receptor (beta chain) was identified in a study of T cells in Graves' hyperthyroidism and ophthalmopathy. Exclusion of a patient resulted from uncontrolled infection, other autoimmune disease, pregnancy or lactation. This clonotype was observed a few times. TCR beta CDR3 region amplification was performed from RNA transcripts. TCR CDR3 regions were first amplified by RT-PCR with HTBI primers. TCRdb fed the multiplex PCR reads into MiXCR, producing one record per CDR3 protein. The table lists 250,000 to 300,000 distinct CDR3 sequences, about an eighth of them singletons. The receptor was isolated from a woman aged 25 to 39 with Graves' hyperthyroidism that later progressed to Graves' ophthalmopathy. The sample comprised blood.

The CDR3 spells CASSLGGSTFF. In DNA, the CDR3 is TGCGCCAGCAGCTTGGGAGGGAGCACGTTCTTC. The genes are TRBV5-1 and TRBJ2-1; D is perhaps TRBD2 (5 bases). The length of the CDR3 is 11 residues. V was shortened by 0 bases and J by 15 bases, with 10 bases between the two germline ends. Per the germline V gene, CDR1 is SGHRS and CDR2 is YFSETQ.